This T cell receptor (beta chain) is drawn from a study of blood T cells in healthy people across ages. Study findings and constraints: Per million T cells, the diversity of TCR beta decreased roughly linearly as age advanced. With naive T cell percentage, TCR beta diversity showed a strong correlation.

With regard to this clonotype: Its antigen remains unknown.

Germline V CDR1 and CDR2: SGHTA, FQGNSA. Trimming cost V 5 bases and J 4 bases, with 17 bases left between them. The CDR3 loop spans 15 amino acids. Individuals who donated were healthy Caucasians from Russia aged roughly 6 to 95. The authors ran a second PCR of 7 to 11 cycles using a sample-barcoded 5' primer and a J-beta primer mix. With 12 random nucleotides, a template-switch adaptor tagged each individual cDNA molecule. TCRdb reprocessed the 5' RACE reads with MiXCR, giving one entry per CDR3 protein. The data hold about 1.4 million distinct CDR3 sequences, with approximately 59% observed a single time.

This TCR was recovered from a man younger than 30 in good health. V usage is TRBV7-2 and J usage is TRBJ1-2; D may be TRBD1 (5 bases). The sequenced sample was blood. The CDR3 DNA sequence: TGTGCCAGCAGCCCCCTCCGGGCCAGGGTCTATGGCTACACCTTC. It codes for CASSPLRARVYGYTF. Full variable domain (outside the CDR3, taken from reference TRBV7-2 and TRBJ1-2): GAGVSQSPSNKVTEKGKDVELRCDPISGHTALYWYRQSLGQGLEFLIYFQGNSAPDKSGLPSDRFSAERTGGSVSTLTIQRTQQEDSAVYLCASSPLRARVYGYTFGSGTRLTVV.